This T cell receptor beta chain appears in the sequencing data of a study of CD4 T cells in relation to SARS-CoV-2 and coronaviruses. Study overall: Controls used an HIV-1 Nef peptide pool or no peptide.

Before the COVID-19 pandemic, during about 2010-2018, CD4+ T cells were taken from unexposed donors. After roughly 9 days of culture, CD4+ T cells were isolated. Study results and limitations: Compared with monoreactive clones, crossreactive clones showed significantly weaker SARS-CoV-2 expansion.

This table comes from immunoSEQ multiplex PCR, and its TCRdb copy is limited to in-frame clones, with some not included. The sample has about 25,000 clones, over 60% seen once. This clone occurred a few times. What it recognizes is unknown. The sequencing input was CD4+ T cells from PBMCs, cultured in vitro. This TCR was sampled from a human donor in good health.

In nucleotides, the CDR3 is TGTGCCAGTAGAAACCCCGGGACAGGGGGTAGCAATCAGCCCCAGCATTTT. Protein product: CASRNPGTGGSNQPQHF. V gene TRBV19 combines with J gene TRBJ1-5, with 11 bases that match TRBD1. Germline V lookup: CDR1 LNHDA, CDR2 SQIVND (reference sequence). Unmatched junction bases numbered 7, after V lost 6 bases and J lost 0 bases. The CDR3 has 17 amino acids.